A selection of T cell receptor beta chains follows, all from one sample in a study of blood T cell repertoires in COVID-19. Profiled with immunoSEQ multiplex PCR; TCRdb holds only in-frame clones, not every one. Of around 150,000 clones in the sample, about nine tenths are singletons; the top ten hold 3.9%. The sequenced material came from peripheral blood. These receptor sequences come from a woman aged 60-70 years who had recovered from COVID-19. The CDR3 runs from the conserved cysteine through the conserved F or W. Each record gives: V gene, clone size, J gene, D gene, CDR3 DNA, CDR3 protein. A D gene is named only where the DNA matches it firmly. Clone size is shown for a subset of rows, as once, few, many or a class of expanded clone.

v_call: TRBV19
clone_size: -
j_call: TRBJ1-4
d_call: TRBD1
cdr3_nt: TGTGCCACTCCGGAGGGGACAGGGAGTGAAAAACTGTTTTTT
cdr3_aa: CATPEGTGSEKLFF

v_call: TRBV5-4
clone_size: -
j_call: TRBJ1-4
d_call: -
cdr3_nt: TGTGCCAGCAGCTTGCGGGGGGCTACAACTAATGAAAAACTGTTTTTT
cdr3_aa: CASSLRGATTNEKLFF

v_call: TRBV10-3
clone_size: -
j_call: TRBJ2-5
d_call: -
cdr3_nt: TGTGCCACCGACCCAGGGGGGGAGACCCAGTACTTC
cdr3_aa: CATDPGGETQYF

v_call: TRBV3-1/TRBV3-2
clone_size: -
j_call: TRBJ2-3
d_call: TRBD1
cdr3_nt: TGTGCCAGCAGCCGGGACAGGGTTACAGATACGCAGTATTTT
cdr3_aa: CASSRDRVTDTQYF

v_call: TRBV18
clone_size: -
j_call: TRBJ2-3
d_call: TRBD2
cdr3_nt: TGTGCCAGCTCACTTAGCGGGGGGCCCCCCACAGATACGCAGTATTTT
cdr3_aa: CASSLSGGPPTDTQYF

v_call: TRBV3-1/TRBV3-2
clone_size: -
j_call: TRBJ2-3
d_call: TRBD2
cdr3_nt: TGTGCCAGCAGCCCTTTTGGCGGGGGAAACACAGATACGCAGTATTTT
cdr3_aa: CASSPFGGGNTDTQYF

v_call: TRBV28
clone_size: -
j_call: TRBJ1-6
d_call: -
cdr3_nt: TGTGCCAGCAGTCTCAGTTCCGGCCCCGGAGGGCGTTCACCCCTCCACTTT
cdr3_aa: CASSLSSGPGGRSPLHF

v_call: TRBV28
clone_size: -
j_call: TRBJ1-1
d_call: -
cdr3_nt: TGTGCCGGGGCGGGGACCTCCTCTGAAGCTTTCTTT
cdr3_aa: CAGAGTSSEAFF

v_call: TRBV6-5
clone_size: -
j_call: TRBJ2-5
d_call: TRBD1
cdr3_nt: TGTGCCAGCAGTAACCCGACAGGGGCAGAGACCCAGTACTTC
cdr3_aa: CASSNPTGAETQYF

v_call: TRBV9
clone_size: -
j_call: TRBJ1-2
d_call: -
cdr3_nt: TGTGCCAGCAGCGTAGCTGGGGAGAGCTATGGCTACACCTTC
cdr3_aa: CASSVAGESYGYTF

v_call: TRBV19
clone_size: -
j_call: TRBJ2-3
d_call: TRBD2
cdr3_nt: TGTGCCAGTAGTATTTCGCCTAGCGGGGGGTTCTCAGATACGCAGTATTTT
cdr3_aa: CASSISPSGGFSDTQYF

v_call: TRBV7-8
clone_size: -
j_call: TRBJ1-2
d_call: -
cdr3_nt: TGTGCCAGCAGCTTATCCGGAGCTAACTATGGCTACACCTTC
cdr3_aa: CASSLSGANYGYTF

v_call: TRBV6-1
clone_size: -
j_call: TRBJ2-7
d_call: TRBD2
cdr3_nt: TGTGCCAGCAGTGAATACGGGGGGGCGTCCTACGAGCAGTACTTC
cdr3_aa: CASSEYGGASYEQYF

v_call: TRBV9
clone_size: -
j_call: TRBJ1-1
d_call: TRBD1
cdr3_nt: TGTGCCAGCAGCCTTGGAGGGGGCTGGGGGAACACTGAAGCTTTCTTT
cdr3_aa: CASSLGGGWGNTEAFF

v_call: TRBV3-1/TRBV3-2
clone_size: -
j_call: TRBJ1-2
d_call: TRBD1
cdr3_nt: TGTGCCAGCAGCCAAGATGGGACAGGGATCAGAGGCTACACCTTC
cdr3_aa: CASSQDGTGIRGYTF

v_call: TRBV6-2/TRBV6-3
clone_size: -
j_call: TRBJ1-2
d_call: TRBD1
cdr3_nt: TGTGCCAGCAGTTACACCAGGGGGTCTTTTGGCTACACCTTC
cdr3_aa: CASSYTRGSFGYTF

v_call: TRBV2
clone_size: -
j_call: TRBJ2-3
d_call: -
cdr3_nt: TGTGCCAGCAGTGGGGTGGGGGGACCAGATACGCAGTATTTT
cdr3_aa: CASSGVGGPDTQYF

v_call: TRBV11-2
clone_size: -
j_call: TRBJ1-1
d_call: TRBD1
cdr3_nt: TGTGCCAGCAGCCGGGACAGGGGCACTGAAGCTTTCTTT
cdr3_aa: CASSRDRGTEAFF

v_call: TRBV28
clone_size: -
j_call: TRBJ1-3
d_call: TRBD1
cdr3_nt: TGTGCCAGCAGTTCCCCGGGACAGGGGGGAAACACCATATATTTT
cdr3_aa: CASSSPGQGGNTIYF

v_call: TRBV7-6
clone_size: -
j_call: TRBJ1-3
d_call: -
cdr3_nt: TGTGCCAGCAGCTTTTCGGGAGGCGCAGCTTCTGGAAACACCATATATTTT
cdr3_aa: CASSFSGGAASGNTIYF

v_call: TRBV18
clone_size: -
j_call: TRBJ1-4
d_call: -
cdr3_nt: TGTGCCAGCTCACCACAGGGGTCAAATGAAAAACTGTTTTTT
cdr3_aa: CASSPQGSNEKLFF

v_call: TRBV3-1/TRBV3-2
clone_size: -
j_call: TRBJ2-3
d_call: TRBD1
cdr3_nt: TGTGCCAGCAGCCATCACAGGGGTGGAAGCACAGATACGCAGTATTTT
cdr3_aa: CASSHHRGGSTDTQYF

v_call: TRBV4-1
clone_size: -
j_call: TRBJ1-3
d_call: -
cdr3_nt: TGCGCCAGCAGCCAAGCGCAGGGCCCTTGGGGCACCATATATTTT
cdr3_aa: CASSQAQGPWGTIYF

v_call: TRBV5-4
clone_size: -
j_call: TRBJ2-3
d_call: TRBD2
cdr3_nt: TGTGCCAGCAGCTTACGCGGTGCGGGGGGCACAGATACGCAGTATTTT
cdr3_aa: CASSLRGAGGTDTQYF

v_call: TRBV7-2
clone_size: -
j_call: TRBJ2-5
d_call: -
cdr3_nt: TGTGCCAGCAGCCGGACGGGGGGCGAGGGAGAGACCCAGTACTTC
cdr3_aa: CASSRTGGEGETQYF

v_call: TRBV6-6
clone_size: -
j_call: TRBJ1-4
d_call: -
cdr3_nt: TGTGCCAGCAGTCGGGACTGGACAGACAATGAAAAACTGTTTTTT
cdr3_aa: CASSRDWTDNEKLFF

v_call: TRBV13
clone_size: -
j_call: TRBJ1-1
d_call: -
cdr3_nt: TGTGCCAGCAGCTTAGGGAAGGGGAGGGGAGCTTTCTTT
cdr3_aa: CASSLGKGRGAFF

v_call: TRBV5-1
clone_size: -
j_call: TRBJ2-4
d_call: TRBD1
cdr3_nt: TGCGCCAGCAGCTTCGCAGGGACAGGGGACGGTGTGACGTACTTC
cdr3_aa: CASSFAGTGDGVTYF

v_call: TRBV5-4
clone_size: -
j_call: TRBJ1-4
d_call: -
cdr3_nt: TGTGCCAGCAGCCGGGATGGGAGTAATGAAAAACTGTTTTTT
cdr3_aa: CASSRDGSNEKLFF

v_call: TRBV27
clone_size: -
j_call: TRBJ2-3
d_call: TRBD2
cdr3_nt: TGTGCCAGCAGTTCTAGCGGGACCTTCACAGATACGCAGTATTTT
cdr3_aa: CASSSSGTFTDTQYF

v_call: TRBV27
clone_size: -
j_call: TRBJ2-7
d_call: TRBD2
cdr3_nt: TGTGCCAGCAGGCGACTAGCGGCGACCTACGAGCAGTACTTC
cdr3_aa: CASRRLAATYEQYF

v_call: TRBV5-1
clone_size: -
j_call: TRBJ2-2
d_call: -
cdr3_nt: TGCGCCAGCAGCTTGGTGCAGGGGACCGGGGAGCTGTTTTTT
cdr3_aa: CASSLVQGTGELFF

v_call: TRBV7-2
clone_size: -
j_call: TRBJ2-7
d_call: -
cdr3_nt: TGTGCCAGCAGCTTAGGAGGGCTCACCTACGAGCAGTACTTC
cdr3_aa: CASSLGGLTYEQYF

v_call: TRBV19
clone_size: -
j_call: TRBJ2-7
d_call: -
cdr3_nt: TGTGCCAGTAGTAAGGGTAGAGGGTCCTACGAGCAGTACTTC
cdr3_aa: CASSKGRGSYEQYF

v_call: TRBV7-3
clone_size: -
j_call: TRBJ2-1
d_call: TRBD2
cdr3_nt: TGTGCCAGCAGCACCGGACTAGACAATGAGCAGTTCTTC
cdr3_aa: CASSTGLDNEQFF

v_call: TRBV10-3
clone_size: few
j_call: TRBJ2-2
d_call: -
cdr3_nt: TGTGCCATCAGCCAGGTACCCGGGGAGCTGTTTTTT
cdr3_aa: CAISQVPGELFF

v_call: TRBV2
clone_size: -
j_call: TRBJ2-1
d_call: TRBD2
cdr3_nt: TGTGCCAGCAGTGAAACAACTAGCGGGTCCTACAATGAGCAGTTCTTC
cdr3_aa: CASSETTSGSYNEQFF

v_call: TRBV28
clone_size: -
j_call: TRBJ2-7
d_call: -
cdr3_nt: TGTGCCAGCAGCTTAACAGATTACGAGCAGTACTTC
cdr3_aa: CASSLTDYEQYF

v_call: TRBV9
clone_size: -
j_call: TRBJ1-1
d_call: -
cdr3_nt: TGTGCCAGCAGCGTACAGGGACAGAACACTGAAGCTTTCTTT
cdr3_aa: CASSVQGQNTEAFF

v_call: TRBV9
clone_size: -
j_call: TRBJ2-2
d_call: TRBD1
cdr3_nt: TGTGCCAGCAGCACACGACAGGGGGTCACCGGGGAGCTGTTTTTT
cdr3_aa: CASSTRQGVTGELFF

v_call: TRBV7-6
clone_size: -
j_call: TRBJ2-1
d_call: -
cdr3_nt: TGTGCCAGCAGCTGGGGAAGGGGGGGCTCCTACAATGAGCAGTTCTTC
cdr3_aa: CASSWGRGGSYNEQFF

v_call: TRBV10-1
clone_size: -
j_call: TRBJ2-7
d_call: TRBD1
cdr3_nt: TGCGCCAGCAGTAAGGGACAGTCCTACGAGCAGTACTTC
cdr3_aa: CASSKGQSYEQYF

v_call: TRBV11-2
clone_size: -
j_call: TRBJ2-7
d_call: TRBD2
cdr3_nt: TGTGCCAGCAGCACCCCGCTAGCGGGGGAAGCCTACGAGCAGTACTTC
cdr3_aa: CASSTPLAGEAYEQYF

v_call: TRBV4-1
clone_size: -
j_call: TRBJ2-7
d_call: TRBD2
cdr3_nt: TGCGCCAGCAGCCAGAGGACTAGCGGACCCTACGAGCAGTACTTC
cdr3_aa: CASSQRTSGPYEQYF

v_call: TRBV5-6
clone_size: -
j_call: TRBJ2-7
d_call: -
cdr3_nt: TGTGCCAGCAGCTTAAAGGACAGTGCCTACGAGCAGTACTTC
cdr3_aa: CASSLKDSAYEQYF

v_call: TRBV12-3/TRBV12-4
clone_size: -
j_call: TRBJ2-5
d_call: -
cdr3_nt: TGTGCCAGCAGCCGGCTGGACTCGGAGACCCAGTACTTC
cdr3_aa: CASSRLDSETQYF

v_call: TRBV7-9
clone_size: -
j_call: TRBJ1-3
d_call: -
cdr3_nt: TGTGCCAGCAGCTTAGGACGGACTGTAGTCTCTGGAAACACCATATATTTT
cdr3_aa: CASSLGRTVVSGNTIYF

v_call: TRBV30
clone_size: -
j_call: TRBJ1-3
d_call: -
cdr3_nt: TGTGCCTGGAGTTCCGGGTTTTCCGGAAACACCATATATTTT
cdr3_aa: CAWSSGFSGNTIYF

v_call: TRBV27
clone_size: -
j_call: TRBJ1-3
d_call: TRBD1
cdr3_nt: TGTGCCAGCAGTTCGACAGGGGCGAAAGGAAACACCATATATTTT
cdr3_aa: CASSSTGAKGNTIYF

v_call: TRBV6-6
clone_size: -
j_call: TRBJ2-3
d_call: -
cdr3_nt: TGTGCCAGCAGGCGACAGGGCACAGATACGCAGTATTTT
cdr3_aa: CASRRQGTDTQYF

v_call: TRBV12-5
clone_size: -
j_call: TRBJ2-3
d_call: TRBD1
cdr3_nt: TGTGCTAGTGGTTTGGGACAGGGGGCCCCCGAAGATACGCAGTATTTT
cdr3_aa: CASGLGQGAPEDTQYF

v_call: TRBV6-2/TRBV6-3
clone_size: -
j_call: TRBJ1-1
d_call: TRBD1
cdr3_nt: TGTGCCAGCAGTTTCATAGACAGGGGAGACACTGAAGCTTTCTTT
cdr3_aa: CASSFIDRGDTEAFF

v_call: TRBV28
clone_size: -
j_call: TRBJ2-1
d_call: -
cdr3_nt: TGTGCCAGCAGACTACTGTACAATGAGCAGTTCTTC
cdr3_aa: CASRLLYNEQFF